This T cell receptor beta chain was sequenced during a study of blood T cell repertoires in COVID-19. Study summary: The United States, Italy and Spain supplied acute and convalescent COVID-19 samples.

Germline V lookup: CDR1 LNHDA, CDR2 SQIVND (reference sequence). The CDR3 loop spans 15 amino acids. Trimming left V 6 bases short and J 0 bases short, with 12 bases between. Per the authors' pipeline: Amplification from reference gene primers served as the basis for estimated nucleated cell counts. Only in-frame clones appear in the TCRdb table, and some are missing; sequencing was by immunoSEQ multiplex PCR. From that table come the V and J calls and clone size; the DNA was used to work out D and trimming. The table includes tens of thousands of clones, 80% to 85% detected once. Sample: peripheral blood. The TCR was taken from an older woman with acute or convalescent COVID-19. This sequence joins TRBV19 and TRBJ1-3; D is unclear. This CDR3 reads CASRDRHSSGNTIYF. The CDR3 nucleotides read TGTGCCAGTAGAGACCGACACAGCTCTGGAAACACCATATATTTT.